This TCR beta chain was documented in a study of CD8 T cells in Susac syndrome. With regard to this clonotype: The antigen remains undetermined.

When the RNA was reverse transcribed, random hexamers were used with an input of roughly 0.45 to 1 ug. Across 54 Vbeta and 13 Jbeta, TCR beta CDR3 was amplified with immunoSEQ multiplex PCR. TCRdb itself ran the immunoSEQ multiplex PCR reads through MiXCR, one entry per CDR3 protein. The sample has about 150,000 distinct CDR3 sequences; around 92% are singletons. Overall study results and limits: In its TCR sequencing and HLA analysis, the study acknowledged that the number of individuals was relatively small.

The authors carried out high-throughput sequencing of TCR beta. They applied it to CD8+ and CD4+ T cells obtained from blood. Controls were healthy donors (matched for age and sex). The receptor's source is a human donor in good health. Sequenced: CD4+ T cells from PBMCs.

CDR3 protein: CASSLAGVDYEQYF. The CDR3 DNA reads TGTGCCAGCAGCTTAGCGGGAGTTGATTACGAGCAGTACTTC. V is TRBV7-9 and J is TRBJ2-7, with D possibly TRBD2 on 5 matching bases. V lost 0 bases to trimming and J lost 4 bases, with 10 bases between them. The CDR3 contains 14 residues. Germline CDR1 SEHNR, CDR2 FQNEAQ (reference sequence).